Below, 20 T cell receptor beta chains from the same sample are listed, as sequenced in a study of blood T cell repertoires in COVID-19. The table came from immunoSEQ multiplex PCR; TCRdb's copy has only in-frame clones and leaves some out. This sample has fewer than 400,000 clones; roughly 91% occur once, and the top ten carry about 1.7%. Source material: peripheral blood. The receptors stem from a woman younger than 45 with COVID-19, enrolled during active disease.

The V and J genes are TRBV2 and TRBJ2-2; 7 nucleotides match TRBD1. V was clipped by 1 base and J by 5 bases; unmatched bases: 1. The CDR3 covers 14 residues. CDR1 and CDR2 (germline): SNHLY, FYNNEI. The CDR3 DNA reads TGTGCCAGCAGTGAAGTGGGACAGACCGGGGAGCTGTTTTTT. Encoded protein: CASSEVGQTGELFF.

The chain couples TRBV14 to TRBJ2-3; D may be TRBD1 (5 bases). The CDR3 consists of 15 residues. CDR1 is SGHDN, CDR2 FVKESK, per germline. The V gene lost 6 bases and the J gene lost 4 bases, with 17 bases spanning the gap. The chain's CDR3 is CASRTQGVWADTQYF. CDR3 sequence (DNA): TGTGCCAGCAGGACCCAGGGTGTCTGGGCAGATACGCAGTATTTT. Variable domain in full (rest from reference TRBV14 and TRBJ2-3): EAGVTQFPSHSVIEKGQTVTLRCDPISGHDNLYWYRRVMGKEIKFLLHFVKESKQDESGMPNNRFLAERTGGTYSTLKVQPAELEDSGVYFCASRTQGVWADTQYFGPGTRLTVL.

Regarding this clone: The germline gene is not matched at one end of the junction; a read error may be the cause. The CDR3 reads CASSYSGQSYGYTF. The CDR3 DNA is TGTGCCAGCAGCTACTCCGGACAGTCATATGGCTACACCTTC. V gene TRBV6-5 combines with J gene TRBJ1-2; maybe TRBD1 (6 bases). CDR1 is MNHEY and CDR2 is SVGAGI in the germline V gene. This CDR3 region has 14 residues.

The rearrangement uses TRBV15 and TRBJ1-1; TRBD1 is a possible D gene (5 bases). The CDR3 is 12 residues long. CDR1 LNHNV and CDR2 YYDKDF come from the germline V gene (reference sequence). V was shortened by 6 bases and J by 4 bases, with 9 bases between the two germline ends. The CDR3 DNA reads TGTGCCACCAGGGAGGGGAGCACTGAAGCTTTCTTT. This codes for CATREGSTEAFF.

V and J are TRBV6-5 and TRBJ2-7; 10 bases line up with TRBD1. The V segment lost 5 bases and the J segment 7 bases; nucleotides outside the gene matches: 11. There are 15 residues in the CDR3. Germline V lookup: CDR1 MNHEY, CDR2 SVGAGI. Here the CDR3 DNA reads TGTGCCAGCAGTACCACCGGGACAGGGGACCGAGAGCAGTACTTC. Protein product: CASSTTGTGDREQYF.

V is TRBV9 and J is TRBJ1-1; D might be TRBD1 (5 bases). V was clipped by 3 bases and J by 3 bases, with 9 bases between them. The CDR3 length is 13 residues. Germline CDR1 SGDLS, CDR2 YYNGEE. Here the CDR3 DNA reads TGTGCCAGCAGCGGGGGCCTGGACACTGAAGCTTTCTTT. Protein product: CASSGGLDTEAFF. Full variable domain (outside the CDR3, taken from reference TRBV9 and TRBJ1-1): DSGVTQTPKHLITATGQRVTLRCSPRSGDLSVYWYQQSLDQGLQFLIQYYNGEERAKGNILERFSAQQFPDLHSELNLSSLELGDSALYFCASSGGLDTEAFFGQGTRLTVV.

This clone has ten or more counts. Written as DNA, the CDR3 is TGTGCCAGCAGCACGCGGACAGTCATGAACACTGAAGCTTTCTTT. Translated: CASSTRTVMNTEAFF. V gene TRBV7-2 combines with J gene TRBJ1-1, with D perhaps matching TRBD1 (6 bases). Germline CDR1 reads SGHTA; CDR2 reads FQGNSA. This CDR3 has 15 amino acids. V dropped 5 bases and J dropped 0 bases, with 13 bases sitting between them.

In its sample, this clone was seen a few times. The J gene is TRBJ1-1, the V gene TRBV6-6; tentatively, D is TRBD1 (5 bases). The V end lost 0 bases, the J end lost 1 base, and 12 bases lay between the germline ends. The germline V gene encodes CDR1 MNHNY and CDR2 SVGAGI (reference sequence). The CDR3 covers 16 residues. In DNA form, the CDR3 reads TGTGCCAGCAGTTACTCGGTCTGGGGGGGGAACACTGAAGCTTTCTTT. It translates to CASSYSVWGGNTEAFF.

The chain recombines TRBV5-4 with TRBJ1-1; a weak D match, TRBD1 (5 bases). The CDR3 consists of 17 residues. Germline V gives CDR1 SGHNT, CDR2 YYREEE (reference sequence). V was shortened by 3 bases and J by 1 base, with 19 bases between the two germline ends. The CDR3 DNA sequence: TGTGCCAGCAGCTCATTGGACAAGGGAAGAAAGAACACTGAAGCTTTCTTT. Its translation: CASSSLDKGRKNTEAFF.

The chain links TRBV4-1 to TRBJ2-3; D perhaps matches TRBD2 (5 bases). Germline V gives CDR1 MGHRA, CDR2 YSYEKL. CDR3 length: 16 residues. Trimming removed 1 base at V and 2 bases at J, with 13 bases between. CDR3 residues: CASSQVLLAATDTQYF. CDR3 DNA: TGCGCCAGCAGCCAAGTTCTTCTAGCCGCCACAGATACGCAGTATTTT.

V usage is TRBV9 and J usage is TRBJ2-5; 10 bases line up with TRBD1. The CDR3 contains 18 residues. V lost 0 bases to trimming and J lost 0 bases; unmatched junction nucleotides: 8. Germline V gene data show CDR1 as SGDLS and CDR2 as YYNGEE. The CDR3 region is CASSVEGTGALYQETQYF. For the CDR3, the DNA is TGTGCCAGCAGCGTAGAAGGGACAGGGGCCCTGTACCAAGAGACCCAGTACTTC.

The chain is built from TRBV6-1 and TRBJ2-1, with D tentatively TRBD2 (6 bases). The CDR3 extends over 16 amino acids. The V end was cut by 0 bases, the J end by 7 bases, with 16 bases between. CDR1 is MNHNS and CDR2 is SASEGT in the germline V gene. CDR3 nucleotides: TGTGCCAGCAGTGAAGCGAGTAGCGCGGGGCGAAATGAGCAGTTCTTC. As protein: CASSEASSAGRNEQFF.

The chain joins TRBV9 to TRBJ1-1; TRBD1 matches 7 bases. The CDR3 runs to 15 residues. CDR1 is SGDLS, CDR2 YYNGEE, per germline. V lost 3 bases, J lost 0 bases, and 5 bases stayed unmatched. The CDR3 DNA is TGTGCCAGCAGCGCCACAGGGGCATTGAACACTGAAGCTTTCTTT. Amino acids: CASSATGALNTEAFF.

J is TRBJ2-2 and V is TRBV24-1, with a weak D call TRBD2 (7 bases). CDR1 and CDR2 from the germline V gene are KGHDR and SFDVKD. The CDR3 length is 14 residues. Trimming stripped 5 bases from V and 6 bases from J, with 12 bases between. The CDR3 loop is CATSVRGAAGELFF. The CDR3 DNA follows: TGTGCCACCAGTGTCCGGGGGGCGGCCGGGGAGCTGTTTTTT.

The chain couples TRBV18 to TRBJ2-2, with D perhaps TRBD2 (7 bases). The ends were cut back, 0 bases at V and 3 bases at J, with 14 bases in the middle. Per germline, CDR1 KGHSH and CDR2 LQKENI. This CDR3 region has 17 residues. In DNA, the CDR3 is TGTGCCAGCTCACCACCGGGCGGGGGCTCCTACACCGGGGAGCTGTTTTTT. Translation: CASSPPGGGSYTGELFF.

The chain recombines TRBV3-1 (or the pseudogene TRBV3-2) with TRBJ1-1, with 11 bases aligning to TRBD1. The CDR3 has 16 residues. V was pared by 4 bases and J by 4 bases, with 8 bases of the junction left unmatched. Per germline, CDR1 LGHDT and CDR2 YNNKEL (reference sequence). The CDR3 DNA is TGTGCCAGCAGCCTGCCGGGACAGGGGGAGGGCACTGAAGCTTTCTTT. It codes for CASSLPGQGEGTEAFF.

The CDR3 DNA is TGTGCCAGCTCACCCCGTGGACAGGCCAACTATGGCTACACCTTC. Translation: CASSPRGQANYGYTF. The chain recombines TRBV18 with TRBJ1-2; 7 nucleotides align to TRBD1. V was clipped by 3 bases and J by 2 bases; unmatched bases: 6. The CDR3 has 15 amino acids. The germline V gene has CDR1 KGHSH and CDR2 LQKENI. The complete variable domain, with remaining parts taken from reference TRBV18 and TRBJ1-2, reads NAGVMQNPRHLVRRRGQEARLRCSPMKGHSHVYWYRQLPEEGLKFMVYLQKENIIDESGMPKERFSAEFPKEGPSILRIQQVVRGDSAAYFCASSPRGQANYGYTFGSGTRLTVV.

V usage is TRBV5-4 and J usage is TRBJ2-3; the match to TRBD2 covers 11 bases. V lost 4 bases and J lost 3; bases outside the gene matches: 4. Germline V gene lookup returns CDR1 SGHNT and CDR2 YYREEE (reference sequence). There are 15 residues in the CDR3. The CDR3 nucleotides read TGTGCCAGCAGCCCGGGACTAGCGGTGACAGATACGCAGTATTTT. As protein: CASSPGLAVTDTQYF.

V gene TRBV9 combines with J gene TRBJ2-7, with 11 nucleotides matching TRBD1. CDR1 is SGDLS, CDR2 YYNGEE, per germline. CDR3 length: 15 residues. Germline trimming cut 4 bases from V and 0 bases from J; bases unmatched to any gene: 3. For the CDR3, the DNA is TGTGCCAGCAGCCCCGGGACAGGGGGCTCCTACGAGCAGTACTTC. As protein: CASSPGTGGSYEQYF.

The rearrangement joins TRBV5-5 to TRBJ1-1; 9 bases are a match to TRBD1. The J segment lost 1 base and the V segment lost 4 bases, leaving 5 bases of the junction unmatched. CDR1 is SGHKS, CDR2 YYEKEE, per germline (reference sequence). The CDR3 length is 15 residues. CDR3: CASSLGDRANTEAFF. The CDR3 DNA reads TGTGCCAGCAGCCTGGGGGACAGGGCGAACACTGAAGCTTTCTTT.